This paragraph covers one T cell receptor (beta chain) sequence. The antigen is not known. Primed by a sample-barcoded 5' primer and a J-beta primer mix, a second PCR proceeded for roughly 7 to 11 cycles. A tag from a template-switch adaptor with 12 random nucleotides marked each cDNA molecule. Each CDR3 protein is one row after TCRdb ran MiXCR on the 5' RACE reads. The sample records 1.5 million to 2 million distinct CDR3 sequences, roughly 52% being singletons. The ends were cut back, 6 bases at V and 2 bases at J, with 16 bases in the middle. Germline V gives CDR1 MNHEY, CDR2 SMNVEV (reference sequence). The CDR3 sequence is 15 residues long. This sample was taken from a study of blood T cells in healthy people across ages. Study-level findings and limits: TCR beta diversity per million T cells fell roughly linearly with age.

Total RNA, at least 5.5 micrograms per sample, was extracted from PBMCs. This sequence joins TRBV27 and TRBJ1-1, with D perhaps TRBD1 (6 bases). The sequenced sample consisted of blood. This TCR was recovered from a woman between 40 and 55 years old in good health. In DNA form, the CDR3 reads TGTGCCAGCAGCGCCAATCCGGACAGAAACACTGAAGCTTTCTTT. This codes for CASSANPDRNTEAFF.